This TCR beta chain comes out of a study of T cells after yellow fever vaccination. This clonotype was found a few times. Its antigen is undetermined. Study-wide points: The CD4 and CD8 compartments had a small share of their clonotypes in common. Subsequent to the booster, the majority of primary-vaccination clones reappeared (roughly 97% CD4, 88% CD8).

MiXCR, run by TCRdb on the 5' RACE reads, gives a single entry per CDR3 protein. The sample comprises hundreds of thousands of distinct CDR3 sequences, about an eighth of which are singletons, and 3.2% rests with the top ten. The V end was cut by 0 bases, the J end by 7 bases, with 18 bases between. The CDR3 length is 16 residues. Germline values: CDR1 MNHEY, CDR2 SVGAGI. The V gene is TRBV6-5, the J gene TRBJ1-1; TRBD1 might be the D (5 bases). This clonotype originated in a man aged 18 to 29 who received the YFV17D yellow fever vaccine. The source was CD4+ T cells sorted from PBMCs, collected 15 days after the yellow fever booster vaccination. CDR3 bases: TGTGCCAGCAGTTACTCGAGTACGGCAGGGCAATATGAAGCTTTCTTT. Residues: CASSYSSTAGQYEAFF.